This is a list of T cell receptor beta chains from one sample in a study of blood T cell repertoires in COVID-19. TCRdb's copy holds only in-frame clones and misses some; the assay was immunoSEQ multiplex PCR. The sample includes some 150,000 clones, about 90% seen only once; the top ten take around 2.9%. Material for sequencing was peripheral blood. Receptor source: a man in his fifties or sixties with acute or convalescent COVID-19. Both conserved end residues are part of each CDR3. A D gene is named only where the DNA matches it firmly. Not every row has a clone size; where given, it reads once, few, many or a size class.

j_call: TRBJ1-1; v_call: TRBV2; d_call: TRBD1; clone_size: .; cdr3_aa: CASSRQGLNTEAFF; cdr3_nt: TGTGCCAGCAGCCGACAGGGCCTGAACACTGAAGCTTTCTTT
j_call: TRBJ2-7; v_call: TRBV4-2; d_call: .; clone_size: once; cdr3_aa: CASSDTYEQYF; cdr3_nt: TGTGCCAGCAGCGACACTTACGAGCAGTACTTC
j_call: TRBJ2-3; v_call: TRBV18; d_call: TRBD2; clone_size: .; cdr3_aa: CASSPLGVSGGRSTDTQYF; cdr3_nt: TGTGCCAGCTCACCCCTCGGGGTCAGCGGGGGGCGAAGCACAGATACGCAGTATTTT
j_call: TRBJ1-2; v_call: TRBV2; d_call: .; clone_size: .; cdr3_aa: CASPSGSGYGYTF; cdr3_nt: TGTGCCAGCCCCTCCGGGAGTGGCTATGGCTACACCTTC
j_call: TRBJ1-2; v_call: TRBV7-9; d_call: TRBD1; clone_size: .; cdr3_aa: CASSSGQFYGYTF; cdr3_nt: TGTGCCAGCAGCTCGGGACAGTTCTATGGCTACACCTTC
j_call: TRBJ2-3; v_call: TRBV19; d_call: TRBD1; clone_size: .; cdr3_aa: CASSTQGGAAGDTQYF; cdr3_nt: TGTGCCAGTAGTACTCAAGGGGGCGCAGCTGGAGATACGCAGTATTTT
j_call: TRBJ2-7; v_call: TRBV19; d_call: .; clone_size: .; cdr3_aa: CASSTTQRGGPSYEQYF; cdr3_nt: TGTGCCAGTAGTACAACTCAGAGGGGGGGACCCTCCTACGAGCAGTACTTC
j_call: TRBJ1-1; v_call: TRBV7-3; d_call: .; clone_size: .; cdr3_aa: CASSLTGDSMNTEAFF; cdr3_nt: TGTGCCAGCAGCTTAACGGGGGACTCAATGAACACTGAAGCTTTCTTT
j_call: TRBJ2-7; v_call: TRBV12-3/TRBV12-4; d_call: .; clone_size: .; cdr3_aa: CASSPRPAYEQYF; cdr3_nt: TGTGCCAGCAGTCCTAGACCGGCCTACGAGCAGTACTTC
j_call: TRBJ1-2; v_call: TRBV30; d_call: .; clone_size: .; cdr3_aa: CAWSALHQAYGYTF; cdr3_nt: TGTGCCTGGAGTGCCCTCCACCAGGCCTATGGCTACACCTTC